The 21 T cell receptor beta chains below all came from one sample that was sequenced in a study of OX40 agonist ivuxolimab in advanced cancers. The repertoire was sequenced with immunoSEQ multiplex PCR; TCRdb's copy has only in-frame clones and lacks some. Here the sample spans more than 50,000 clones, more than 75% being singletons. Source: CD4+ or CD8+ T cells sorted from blood, taken in a trial of the OX40 agonist ivuxolimab. The receptors shown here come from an adult with an advanced solid tumor such as melanoma, head and neck, liver or kidney cancer.

V and J are TRBV11-1 and TRBJ2-3, with 10 nucleotides matching TRBD1. The J segment lost 7 bases and the V segment lost 5 bases, leaving 9 bases of the junction unmatched. Germline V gene sequence: CDR1 SGHAT, CDR2 FQDESV (reference sequence). The CDR3 runs 15 residues. For the CDR3, the DNA is TGTGCCAGCAGCCCACGGACAGGGGGGGTAAATACGCAGTATTTT. As protein: CASSPRTGGVNTQYF.

J is TRBJ2-7 and V is TRBV5-1; 8 bases align to TRBD1. CDR1 and CDR2 from the germline V gene are SGHRS and YFSETQ. The CDR3 is made up of 15 amino acids. With 0 bases clipped from V and 2 bases from J, the junction kept 4 bases outside the gene matches. CDR3: CASSLGGQGTYEQYF. For the CDR3, the DNA is TGCGCCAGCAGCTTGGGCGGACAGGGAACCTACGAGCAGTACTTC.

The chain couples TRBV7-9 to TRBJ1-4; TRBD1 is a possible D gene (5 bases). This CDR3 has 14 residues. The germline V gene has CDR1 SEHNR and CDR2 FQNEAQ (reference sequence). The V end was cut by 0 bases, the J end by 7 bases, with 9 bases between. CDR3 bases: TGTGCCAGCAGCTTAGCTGGGGCCGGTGAAAAACTGTTTTTT. As protein: CASSLAGAGEKLFF.

This chain connects TRBV5-8 to TRBJ2-7, with TRBD2 matching over 8 bases. Trimming at V came to 2 bases and at J to 3 bases, leaving 1 base not matched to a gene. The germline CDR1 and CDR2 sequences are SGHTS and YDEGEE. This CDR3 has 13 amino acids. This CDR3 reads CASSFRGGYEQYV. The CDR3 DNA is TGTGCCAGCAGCTTCCGGGGGGGCTACGAGCAGTACGTC.

CDR3 amino acids: CASSLDGGPGELFF. The CDR3 region has the DNA TGCGCCAGCAGCTTGGATGGGGGACCCGGGGAGCTGTTTTTT. The V and J genes are TRBV5-1 and TRBJ2-2; D may correspond to TRBD1 or TRBD2 (5 bases each). Trimming pared 0 bases from V and 6 bases from J, leaving 9 bases between. Germline V gene lookup returns CDR1 SGHRS and CDR2 YFSETQ. The CDR3 is 14 amino acids.

This chain joins TRBV7-6 and TRBJ2-3; D may be TRBD1 (6 bases). V was pared by 1 base and J by 0 bases, with 11 bases between. The CDR3 is 16 amino acids. Germline V lookup: CDR1 SGHVS, CDR2 FNYEAQ. The CDR3 here is CASSLGTGQSTDTQYF. CDR3 sequence (DNA): TGTGCCAGCAGCTTAGGAACAGGGCAAAGCACAGATACGCAGTATTTT.

V usage is TRBV7-2 and J usage is TRBJ2-1; D is perhaps TRBD1 (5 bases). Trimming removed 5 bases at V and 7 bases at J, with 18 bases between. The CDR3 is 15 amino acids. Germline-derived CDR1 and CDR2 are SGHTA and FQGNSA. CDR3 DNA sequence: TGTGCCAGCAGCCAGCCCCAGGGCCGTCGGAATGAGCAGTTCTTC. This encodes CASSQPQGRRNEQFF.

The chain couples TRBV28 to TRBJ2-7; possibly TRBD2 for D (6 bases). CDR1 is MDHEN and CDR2 is SYDVKM in the germline V gene. The CDR3 runs 14 residues. The V gene lost 7 bases and the J gene lost 1 base, with 14 bases spanning the gap. The CDR3 spells CASTLYGGSYEQYF. Here the CDR3 DNA reads TGTGCCAGCACCCTTTACGGGGGTTCCTACGAGCAGTACTTC.

The table lists this clone with a count of one. The genes are TRBV5-5 and TRBJ1-2; D gene uncertain. V was clipped by 6 bases and J by 2 bases, with 17 bases between them. Germline CDR1 SGHKS, CDR2 YYEKEE (reference sequence). This CDR3 region has 15 residues. CDR3 bases: TGTGCCAGCACCTTAGGAATCAGCGAAAACTATGGCTACACCTTC. Protein sequence: CASTLGISENYGYTF. The variable domain in full, completed from reference TRBV5-5 and TRBJ1-2, reads DAGVTQSPTHLIKTRGQQVTLRCSPISGHKSVSWYQQVLGQGPQFIFQYYEKEERGRGNFPDRFSARQFPNYSSELNVNALLLGDSALYLCASTLGISENYGYTFGSGTRLTVV.

The chain uses TRBV28 and TRBJ1-1; 8 positions agree with TRBD1. The CDR3 spans 13 residues. V dropped 8 bases and J dropped 8; count of bases not matched to a gene: 10. Germline V gene sequence: CDR1 MDHEN, CDR2 SYDVKM. For the CDR3, the DNA is TGTGCCAGCCACGGGGGGCAGGGGGCAGAAGCTTTCTTT. The encoded protein is CASHGGQGAEAFF.

By its share, this clone is medium-sized (0.01 to 0.1%). V gene TRBV2 combines with J gene TRBJ1-6, with D possibly being TRBD1 (6 bases). The CDR3 totals 13 residues. Germline CDR1 and CDR2: SNHLY and FYNNEI. With 2 bases removed from V and 7 bases from J, the gap between germline ends came to 6 bases. DNA for the CDR3: TGTGCCAGCAGTGAAACAGGGAATTCACCCCTCCACTTT. It yields the protein CASSETGNSPLHF.

This chain's CDR3 is CASSARGGQGNEQFF. CDR3 nucleotide sequence: TGTGCCAGCAGCGCCCGCGGGGGGCAGGGGAATGAGCAGTTCTTC. The chain couples TRBV5-4 to TRBJ2-1; 8 bases map to TRBD2. Unmatched junction bases numbered 10, after V lost 4 bases and J lost 7 bases. This CDR3 comprises 15 residues. Per the germline V gene, CDR1 is SGHNT and CDR2 is YYREEE (reference sequence).

The chain links TRBV7-2 to TRBJ2-7; TRBD1 matches 10 bases. This CDR3 is 16 amino acids long. CDR1 is SGHTA, CDR2 FQGNSA, per germline. Trimming took 0 bases from V and 2 from J; bases not matched to a gene: 4. The CDR3: CASSLASGTGAYEQYV. In DNA, the CDR3 is TGTGCCAGCAGCTTAGCCTCCGGGACAGGGGCCTACGAGCAGTACGTC.

This chain connects TRBV6-6 to TRBJ1-2, with TRBD1 matching 7 bases. Germline assignment: CDR1 MNHNY and CDR2 SVGAGI (reference sequence). The CDR3 contains 14 residues. V trimming: 2 bases; J trimming: 3 bases; junction bases outside the gene matches: 3. The CDR3 DNA reads TGTGCCAGCAGTTACCGGGACAGAGACTATGGCTACACCTTC. Protein sequence: CASSYRDRDYGYTF.

This rearrangement joins TRBV5-8 to TRBJ1-2; TRBD1 aligns across 9 bases. Germline loops: CDR1 SGHTS, CDR2 YDEGEE. V lost 2 bases and J lost 7; bases outside the gene matches: 6. The CDR3 contains 14 residues. The CDR3 spells CASSLQGALSGYTF. The CDR3 DNA is TGTGCCAGCAGCTTACAGGGGGCCCTCTCTGGCTACACCTTC.

The rearrangement uses TRBV9 and TRBJ1-1, with D uncertain. Germline CDR1 and CDR2: SGDLS and YYNGEE. The length of the CDR3 is 15 residues. V lost 0 bases to trimming and J lost 0 bases, with 9 bases between them. The CDR3 coding sequence is TGTGCCAGCAGCGTAGGTCCAGACATGAACACTGAAGCTTTCTTT. Residues: CASSVGPDMNTEAFF.

The genes are TRBV7-9 and TRBJ2-1; TRBD2 matches at 9 bases. The CDR3 totals 14 residues. V trimming: 1 base; J trimming: 7 bases; junction bases outside the gene matches: 2. Per the germline V gene, CDR1 is SEHNR and CDR2 is FQNEAQ (reference sequence). CDR3 coding DNA: TGTGCCAGCAGCTTAGAGGGACTAGCAAATGAGCAGTTCTTC. This codes for CASSLEGLANEQFF.

This clone was seen once. V is TRBV7-8 and J is TRBJ2-7, with a weak D call TRBD1 (6 bases). The ends were cut back, 5 bases at V and 2 bases at J, with 16 bases in the middle. Looked up from germline, CDR1 is SGHVS and CDR2 is FQNEAQ. CDR3 length: 15 amino acids. In DNA form, the CDR3 reads TGTGCCAGCAGCGTCAGGACAGTGGGTACCTACGAGCAGTACTTC. It specifies CASSVRTVGTYEQYF.

This chain connects TRBV2 to TRBJ1-5; D is possibly TRBD1 (5 bases). The CDR3 totals 17 residues. Germline-derived CDR1 and CDR2 are SNHLY and FYNNEI. Trimming took 5 bases from V and 0 from J, leaving 17 bases between them. The CDR3 sequence: CASSILRGKNSNQPQHF. Here the CDR3 DNA reads TGTGCCAGCAGTATTCTTCGGGGGAAAAATAGCAATCAGCCCCAGCATTTT.

This chain uses TRBV19 with TRBJ2-1; 7 nucleotides agree with TRBD2. V shed 5 bases and J 3 bases; nucleotides not matched to a gene: 7. The CDR3 spans 15 residues. Per the germline V gene, CDR1 is LNHDA and CDR2 is SQIVND (reference sequence). The CDR3 nucleotides read TGTGCCAGTAGTCTAAATAGCGGGTACTACAATGAGCAGTTCTTC. Translated: CASSLNSGYYNEQFF. Looking up the rest from reference TRBV19 and TRBJ2-1 gives the full variable domain: DGGITQSPKYLFRKEGQNVTLSCEQNLNHDAMYWYRQDPGQGLRLIYYSQIVNDFQKGDIAEGYSVSREKKESFPLTVTSAQKNPTAFYLCASSLNSGYYNEQFFGPGTRLTVL.

The chain links TRBV6-6 to TRBJ1-1; 7 bases map to TRBD1. Germline loops: CDR1 MNHNY, CDR2 SVGAGI (reference sequence). The V gene end was trimmed by 0 bases and the J gene end by 4 bases; junction bases not matched to a gene: 5. This CDR3 region has 15 residues. CDR3 residues: CASSYSGRGGTEAFF. The CDR3 DNA is TGTGCCAGCAGTTACTCAGGCAGGGGGGGCACTGAAGCTTTCTTT.